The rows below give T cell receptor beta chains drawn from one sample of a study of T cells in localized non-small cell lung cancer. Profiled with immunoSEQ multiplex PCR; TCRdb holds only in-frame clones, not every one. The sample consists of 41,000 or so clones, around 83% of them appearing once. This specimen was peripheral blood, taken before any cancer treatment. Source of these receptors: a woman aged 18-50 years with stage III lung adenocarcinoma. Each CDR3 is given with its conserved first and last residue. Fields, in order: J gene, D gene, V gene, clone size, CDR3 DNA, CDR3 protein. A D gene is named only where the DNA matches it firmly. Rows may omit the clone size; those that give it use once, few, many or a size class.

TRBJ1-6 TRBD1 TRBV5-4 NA TGTGCCAGCAGCTTCCCGGGACAGGCCTATAATTCACCCCTCCACTTT CASSFPGQAYNSPLHF
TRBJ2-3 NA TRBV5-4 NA TGTGCCAGCAGCTTGTTTGGAACGGATACGCAGTATTTT CASSLFGTDTQYF
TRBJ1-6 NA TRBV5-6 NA TGTGCCAGCAGCTTGGCCACAGATGGTTCACCCCTCCACTTT CASSLATDGSPLHF
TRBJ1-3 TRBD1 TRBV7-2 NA TGTGCCAGCAGCTCCGGCGCAGGGGGCGCGACCATATATTTT CASSSGAGGATIYF
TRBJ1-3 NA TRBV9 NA TGTGCCAGCAGCGCGGGAGGTGAGCGAAACACCATATATTTT CASSAGGERNTIYF
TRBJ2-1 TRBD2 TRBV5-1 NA TGCGCCAGCAGCAAAGGGACTAGCGGGGTTTTGGGGCACAATGAGCAGTTCTTC CASSKGTSGVLGHNEQFF
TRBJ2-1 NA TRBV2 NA TGTGCCAGCAGTGAAGAGGGGCTCACCTACAATGAGCAGTTCTTC CASSEEGLTYNEQFF
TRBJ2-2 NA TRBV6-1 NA TGTGCCAGCAGTGAGCTGGGGGCCGGGGAGCTGTTTTTT CASSELGAGELFF
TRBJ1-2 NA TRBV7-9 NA TGTGCCAGCAGCTTAGCTGTTGGCTATGGCTACACCTTC CASSLAVGYGYTF
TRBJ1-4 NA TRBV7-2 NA TGTGCCAGCAGTCTCGGGGGAGGGAATGAAAAACTGTTTTTT CASSLGGGNEKLFF
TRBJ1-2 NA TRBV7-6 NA TGTGCCAGCAGCATAAGTAGTGAATCTCGAACCTATGGCTACACCTTC CASSISSESRTYGYTF
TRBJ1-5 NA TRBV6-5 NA TGTGCCAGCGGTAGAGGGGAGAGCAATCAGCCCCAGCATTTT CASGRGESNQPQHF
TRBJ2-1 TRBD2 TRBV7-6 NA TGTGCCAGCACCCTACGGGCGGGGGGGCCTCGAGTTAATGAGCAGTTCTTC CASTLRAGGPRVNEQFF
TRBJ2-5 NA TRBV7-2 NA TGTGCCAGCAGCCCCGAGAGAACCCAGTACTTC CASSPERTQYF
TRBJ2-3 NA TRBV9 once TGTGCCAGCAGCGTAGGTGTGGGGCGCTATACGCAGTATTTT CASSVGVGRYTQYF
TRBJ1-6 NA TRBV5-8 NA TGTGCCAGCAGCTTTCAGGAAAGGTTTTCACCCCTCCACTTT CASSFQERFSPLHF
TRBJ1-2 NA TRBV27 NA TGTGCCAGCGCCCCCGGGGCTGAGAGAGGCTACACCTTC CASAPGAERGYTF
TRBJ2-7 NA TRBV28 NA TGTGCCAGCAGGACCCCGGGATTTTACGAGCAGTACTTC CASRTPGFYEQYF
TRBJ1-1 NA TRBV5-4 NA TGTGCCAGCAGCGGCAAGACCGGATTGGCAGCGAACACTGAAGCTTTCTTT CASSGKTGLAANTEAFF
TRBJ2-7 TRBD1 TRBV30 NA TGTGCCGTAACACAGGGGATCGAGCAGTACTTC CAVTQGIEQYF
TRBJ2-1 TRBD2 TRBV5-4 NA TGTGCCAGCAGCTCACTAGCGATTTTGGACAATGAGCAGTTCTTC CASSSLAILDNEQFF
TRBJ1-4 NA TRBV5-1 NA TGCGCCAGCAGCACCTCGGGAACAACTAATGAAAAACTGTTTTTT CASSTSGTTNEKLFF
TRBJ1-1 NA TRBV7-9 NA TGTGCCAGCAGTTCCCGGGTTGTGACTGAAGCTTTCTTT CASSSRVVTEAFF
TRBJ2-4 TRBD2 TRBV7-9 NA TGTGCCAGCAGCTCCCGGACTAGCGGGGTTGCCGAGGACATTCAGTACTTC CASSSRTSGVAEDIQYF
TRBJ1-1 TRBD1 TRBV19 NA TGTGCCAGTATCGGGACAGGGGACAGAAACACTGAAGCTTTCTTT CASIGTGDRNTEAFF
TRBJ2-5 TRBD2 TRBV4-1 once TGCGCCAGCAGCCAAGCTATCGGCGGGGGGCAAGAGACCCAGTACTTC CASSQAIGGGQETQYF
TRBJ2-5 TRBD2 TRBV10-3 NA TGTGCCATCAAGGAAAGCGGGGGAAAAGAGACCCAGTACTTC CAIKESGGKETQYF
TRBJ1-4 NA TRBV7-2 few TGTGCCAGCAGCACCAACAGGGTTGCAACTAATGAAAAACTGTTTTTT CASSTNRVATNEKLFF
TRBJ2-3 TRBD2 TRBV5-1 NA TGCGCCAGCAGCTTAATCCCGGGGGGGGACACAGATACGCAGTATTTT CASSLIPGGDTDTQYF
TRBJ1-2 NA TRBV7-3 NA TGTGCCAGCAGCTTAAAGCCAGGGGAAGGCTACACCTTC CASSLKPGEGYTF
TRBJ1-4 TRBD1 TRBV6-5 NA TGTGCCAGCAAGACAGGGGTTGAAAAACTGTTTTTT CASKTGVEKLFF
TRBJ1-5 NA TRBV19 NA TGTGCCAGTAGTAAATCTGTAGGGAGGCTTCAGCCCCAGCATTTT CASSKSVGRLQPQHF
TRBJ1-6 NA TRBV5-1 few TGCGCCAGCAGTCCCTCCGGGGACGTAGATTCACCCCTCCACTTT CASSPSGDVDSPLHF
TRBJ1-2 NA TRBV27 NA TGTGCCAGCAGTTCATGGCCCTTCAAGGATGGCTACACCTTC CASSSWPFKDGYTF
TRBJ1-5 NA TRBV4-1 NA TGCGCCAGCAGCGACCGGGACCGCTCCCGACAGCCCCAGCATTTT CASSDRDRSRQPQHF
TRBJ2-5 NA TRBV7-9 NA TGTGCCAGCAGCTCCGCGCAGGGTGGGGAGACCCAGTACTTC CASSSAQGGETQYF
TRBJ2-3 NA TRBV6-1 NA TGTGCCAGCAGTGGGGCGAGGGGGGATACGCAGTATTTT CASSGARGDTQYF
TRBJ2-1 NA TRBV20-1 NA TGCAGTGTGTCCGTGATGAATGAGCAGTTCTTC CSVSVMNEQFF
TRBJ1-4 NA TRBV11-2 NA TGTGCCAGCAGCTCGCCTTTCACAGAGGGTTCTAATGAAAAACTGTTTTTT CASSSPFTEGSNEKLFF
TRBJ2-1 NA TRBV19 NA TGTGCCAGTAGTATGGAGCCGTCGTACAATGAGCAGTTCTTC CASSMEPSYNEQFF
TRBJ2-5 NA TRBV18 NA TGTGCCAGCTCACCACCGGCAGGGGATGTACAGACCCAGTACTTC CASSPPAGDVQTQYF
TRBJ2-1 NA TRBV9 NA TGTGCCAGCAGCGTAGGGATTAATGCCTACAATGAGCAGTTCTTC CASSVGINAYNEQFF